The text below deals with one T cell receptor (beta chain). Antigen unknown. In the same sample, other DNA sequences code for this CDR3. The CDR3 extends over 14 amino acids. CDR1 and CDR2 from the germline V gene are KGHSH and LQKENI. Between the trimmed V and J ends, which lost 2 bases and 2 bases, there was a span of 6 bases. At a deep level, the assay was run. The data were produced by immunoSEQ multiplex PCR, yet TCRdb's version contains in-frame clones alone and is incomplete. The table has around 1.9 million clones, about 92% seen once. The data belong to a study of shared clonotypes between healthy human individuals. Terminally differentiated effector memory CD45RA+ cells were left out of the naive CD8 fraction, which was CD45RO-negative and positively selected for CCR7. Study-wide findings and caveats: In general, naive subsets displayed greater estimated richness than memory subsets did.

The specimen was naive CD8+ T cells from PBMCs. V usage is TRBV18 and J usage is TRBJ2-2; no clear D. This clonotype was obtained from a young man in good health. Some clones in this sample may be carry-over from other donors' samples. This CDR3 is CASSPVGNTGELFF. In nucleotides, the CDR3 is TGTGCCAGCTCACCAGTGGGAAACACCGGGGAGCTGTTTTTT.